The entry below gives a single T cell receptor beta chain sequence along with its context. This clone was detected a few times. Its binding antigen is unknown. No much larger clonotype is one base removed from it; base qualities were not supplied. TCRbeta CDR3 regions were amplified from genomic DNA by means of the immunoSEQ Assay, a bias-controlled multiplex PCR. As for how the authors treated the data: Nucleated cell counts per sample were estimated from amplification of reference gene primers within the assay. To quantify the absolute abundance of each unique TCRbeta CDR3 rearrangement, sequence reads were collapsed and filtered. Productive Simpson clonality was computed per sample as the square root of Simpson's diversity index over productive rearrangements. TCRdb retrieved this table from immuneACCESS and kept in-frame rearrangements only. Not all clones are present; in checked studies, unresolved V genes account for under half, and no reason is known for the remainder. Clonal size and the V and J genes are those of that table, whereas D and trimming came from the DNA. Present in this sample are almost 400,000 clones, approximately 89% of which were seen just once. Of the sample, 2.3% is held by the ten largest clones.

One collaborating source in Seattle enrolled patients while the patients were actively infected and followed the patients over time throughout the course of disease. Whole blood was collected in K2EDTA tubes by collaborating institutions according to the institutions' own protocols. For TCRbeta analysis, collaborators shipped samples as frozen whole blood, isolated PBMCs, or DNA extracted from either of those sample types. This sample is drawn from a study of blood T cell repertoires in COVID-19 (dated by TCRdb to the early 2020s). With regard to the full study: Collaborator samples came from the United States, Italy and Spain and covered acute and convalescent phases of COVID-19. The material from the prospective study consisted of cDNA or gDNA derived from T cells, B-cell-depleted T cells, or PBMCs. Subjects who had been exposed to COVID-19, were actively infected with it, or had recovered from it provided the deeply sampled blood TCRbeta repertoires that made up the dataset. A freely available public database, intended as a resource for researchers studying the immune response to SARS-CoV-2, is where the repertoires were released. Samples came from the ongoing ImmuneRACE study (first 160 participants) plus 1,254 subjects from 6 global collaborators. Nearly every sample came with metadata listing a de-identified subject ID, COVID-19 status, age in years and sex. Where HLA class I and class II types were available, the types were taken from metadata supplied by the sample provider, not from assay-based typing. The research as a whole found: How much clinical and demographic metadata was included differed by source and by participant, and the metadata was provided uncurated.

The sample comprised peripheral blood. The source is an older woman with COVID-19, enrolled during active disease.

The nucleotide sequence reads TGTGCCAGCAGCGATAAGACAGGGGCCTATGGCTACACCTTC. Its protein is CASSDKTGAYGYTF. The chain is encoded by TRBV7-2 joined to TRBJ1-2; 8 central nucleotides agree with TRBD1. V and J are trimmed by 5 bases and 4 bases, and the gene matches miss 6 bases of the junction. The germline V gene sets CDR1 to SGHTA and CDR2 to FQGNSA. The CDR3, cysteine through phenylalanine, is 14 amino acids long. The read is trimmed to its CDR3 DNA, 42 bases read in frame from base 1.